This passage covers 2 T cell receptor beta chains from one sample sequenced in a study of control samples from healthy donors and cancer patients. The method was immunoSEQ multiplex PCR; TCRdb's version includes in-frame clones alone and lacks a portion of them. The repertoire holds just over 150,000 clones, with roughly 89% as singletons. The sequenced sample consisted of blood. All receptors derive from a man aged 25 to 40 in good health.

V and J are TRBV14 and TRBJ2-3, with D unclear. Germline CDR1 SGHDN, CDR2 FVKESK. The CDR3 totals 13 residues. Trimming left V 6 bases short and J 4 bases short, with 11 bases between. CDR3 coding DNA: TGTGCCAGCAGTCTAGGTCTCGCAGATACGCAGTATTTT. Its translation is CASSLGLADTQYF. Combining the CDR3 with reference TRBV14 and TRBJ2-3 gives the whole variable domain EAGVTQFPSHSVIEKGQTVTLRCDPISGHDNLYWYRRVMGKEIKFLLHFVKESKQDESGMPNNRFLAERTGGTYSTLKVQPAELEDSGVYFCASSLGLADTQYFGPGTRLTVL.

The genes are TRBV3-1 (or the pseudogene TRBV3-2) and TRBJ1-1; D is unresolved. V lost 1 base and J lost 4, with 4 bases in between. The CDR3 length is 12 residues. The germline CDR1 and CDR2 sequences are LGHDT and YNNKEL (reference sequence). In nucleotides, the CDR3 is TGTGCCAGCAGCCAAGTCCCCACTGAAGCTTTCTTT. Translated, it gives CASSQVPTEAFF.